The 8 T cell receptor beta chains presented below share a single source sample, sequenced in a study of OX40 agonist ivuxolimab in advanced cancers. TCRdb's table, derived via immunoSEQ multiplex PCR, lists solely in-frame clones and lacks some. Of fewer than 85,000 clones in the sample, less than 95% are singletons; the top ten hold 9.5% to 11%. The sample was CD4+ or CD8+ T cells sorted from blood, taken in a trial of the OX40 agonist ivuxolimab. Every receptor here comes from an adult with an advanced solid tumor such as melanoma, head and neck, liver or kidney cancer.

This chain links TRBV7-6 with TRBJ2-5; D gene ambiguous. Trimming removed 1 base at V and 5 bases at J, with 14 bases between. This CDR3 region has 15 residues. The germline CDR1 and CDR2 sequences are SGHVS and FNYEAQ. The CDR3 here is CASSLVLGPAETQYF. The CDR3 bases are TGTGCCAGCAGCTTAGTTCTCGGACCCGCGGAGACCCAGTACTTC.

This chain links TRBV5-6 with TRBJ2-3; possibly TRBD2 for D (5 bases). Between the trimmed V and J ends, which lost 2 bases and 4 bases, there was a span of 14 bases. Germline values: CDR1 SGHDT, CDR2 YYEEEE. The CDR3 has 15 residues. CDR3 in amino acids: CASSLVRGLADTQYF. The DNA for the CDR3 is TGTGCCAGCAGCTTAGTCAGAGGGTTGGCAGATACGCAGTATTTT.

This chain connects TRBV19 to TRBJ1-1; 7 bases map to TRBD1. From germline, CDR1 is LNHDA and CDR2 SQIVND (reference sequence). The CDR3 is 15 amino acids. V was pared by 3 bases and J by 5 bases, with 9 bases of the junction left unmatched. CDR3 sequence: CASSMGFTGETEAFF. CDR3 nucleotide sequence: TGTGCCAGTAGTATGGGGTTTACAGGGGAGACTGAAGCTTTCTTT.

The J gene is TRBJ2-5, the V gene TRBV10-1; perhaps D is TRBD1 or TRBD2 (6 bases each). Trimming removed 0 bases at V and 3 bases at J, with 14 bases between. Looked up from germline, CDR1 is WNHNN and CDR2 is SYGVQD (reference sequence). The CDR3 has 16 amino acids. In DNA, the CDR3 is TGCGCCAGCAGTGAGTCGAACTTTAGGGGGGAAGAGACCCAGTACTTC. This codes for CASSESNFRGEETQYF.

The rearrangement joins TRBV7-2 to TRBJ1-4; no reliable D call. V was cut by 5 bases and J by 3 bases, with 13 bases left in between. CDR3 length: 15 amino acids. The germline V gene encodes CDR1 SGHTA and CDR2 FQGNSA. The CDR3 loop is CASSPAGFANEKLFF. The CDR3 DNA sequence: TGTGCCAGCAGCCCTGCGGGGTTCGCTAATGAAAAACTGTTTTTT. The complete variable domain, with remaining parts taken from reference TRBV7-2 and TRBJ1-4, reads GAGVSQSPSNKVTEKGKDVELRCDPISGHTALYWYRQSLGQGLEFLIYFQGNSAPDKSGLPSDRFSAERTGGSVSTLTIQRTQQEDSAVYLCASSPAGFANEKLFFGSGTQLSVL.

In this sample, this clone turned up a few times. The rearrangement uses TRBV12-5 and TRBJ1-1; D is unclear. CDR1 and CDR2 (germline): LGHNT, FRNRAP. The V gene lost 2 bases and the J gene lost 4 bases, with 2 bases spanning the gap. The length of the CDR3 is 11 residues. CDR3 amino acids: CASGLTTEAFF. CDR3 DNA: TGTGCTAGTGGTTTGACCACTGAAGCTTTCTTT.

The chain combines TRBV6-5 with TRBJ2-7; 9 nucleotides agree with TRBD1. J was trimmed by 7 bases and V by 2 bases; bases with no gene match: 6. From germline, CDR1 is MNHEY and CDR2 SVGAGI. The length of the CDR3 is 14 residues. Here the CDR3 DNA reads TGTGCCAGCAGTTACCGAGAGGGGACAGGGGAGCAGTACTTC. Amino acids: CASSYREGTGEQYF.

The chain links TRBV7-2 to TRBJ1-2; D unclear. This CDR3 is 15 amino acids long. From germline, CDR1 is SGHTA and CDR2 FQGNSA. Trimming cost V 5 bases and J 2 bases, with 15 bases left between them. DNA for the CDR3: TGTGCCAGCAGCCTTTCCCGAAGTGGCAACTATGGCTACACCTTC. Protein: CASSLSRSGNYGYTF. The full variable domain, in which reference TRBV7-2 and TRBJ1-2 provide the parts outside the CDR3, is GAGVSQSPSNKVTEKGKDVELRCDPISGHTALYWYRQSLGQGLEFLIYFQGNSAPDKSGLPSDRFSAERTGGSVSTLTIQRTQQEDSAVYLCASSLSRSGNYGYTFGSGTRLTVV.